The 20 T cell receptor beta chains below all came from one sample that was sequenced in a study of T cells after posttransplantation cyclophosphamide. Only in-frame clones appear in the TCRdb table, and some are missing; sequencing was by immunoSEQ multiplex PCR. This table holds around 44,000 clones with no singletons; the top ten claim more than 2%. The sample was PBMCs. These receptors were obtained from a man aged 40-49 years in good health, CMV-negative, and a related stem cell transplant donor.

This clone came up many times. The gene calls are TRBV4-2 and TRBJ1-1; D is possibly TRBD1 (5 bases). CDR1 and CDR2 from the germline V gene are LGHNA and YNFKEQ. V was cut by 3 bases and J by 3 bases, with 17 bases left in between. This CDR3 is built from 16 residues. The CDR3 here is CASSQGTTGGDTEAFF. The CDR3 nucleotides are TGTGCCAGCAGCCAGGGGACCACTGGAGGGGACACTGAAGCTTTCTTT.

This clone was detected many times. This rearrangement joins TRBV10-3 to TRBJ2-7, with 11 nucleotides matching TRBD1. Germline trimming cut 7 bases from V and 2 bases from J; bases unmatched to any gene: 4. Germline V CDR1 and CDR2: ENHRY, SYGVKD. This CDR3 comprises 14 residues. CDR3: CAINPGQGAYEQYF. CDR3 DNA: TGTGCCATCAACCCGGGACAGGGGGCCTACGAGCAGTACTTC.

There are many counts of this clone. J is TRBJ1-1 and V is TRBV7-9, with a possible D match to TRBD1 (5 bases). Looked up from germline, CDR1 is SEHNR and CDR2 is FQNEAQ (reference sequence). Trimming pared 3 bases from V and 5 bases from J, leaving 13 bases between. The CDR3 runs to 14 residues. This CDR3 is CASSLGRSETEAFF. CDR3 in DNA: TGTGCCAGCAGCTTGGGGCGTTCGGAGACTGAAGCTTTCTTT.

This clone has ten or more counts. This sequence joins TRBV5-1 and TRBJ2-7; TRBD2 agrees at 10 bases. V shed 4 bases and J 7 bases; nucleotides not matched to a gene: 14. This CDR3 has 16 amino acids. CDR1 and CDR2 from the germline V gene are SGHRS and YFSETQ. This CDR3 reads CASSAQAGGVGGEQYV. The CDR3 bases are TGCGCCAGCAGCGCTCAAGCGGGAGGGGTCGGAGGAGAGCAGTACGTC.

This clone was seen at least ten times. The chain links TRBV28 to TRBJ2-1; the match to TRBD2 covers 9 bases. Trimming took 7 bases from V and 7 from J; bases not matched to a gene: 11. Looked up from germline, CDR1 is MDHEN and CDR2 is SYDVKM. This CDR3 has 15 residues. The CDR3 DNA follows: TGTGCCAGCATCCCCGCGGGAGGGAGGGTGAATGAGCAGTTCTTC. The encoded protein is CASIPAGGRVNEQFF. Full variable domain (rest looked up from reference TRBV28 and TRBJ2-1): DVKVTQSSRYLVKRTGEKVFLECVQDMDHENMFWYRQDPGLGLRLIYFSYDVKMKEKGDIPEGYSVSREKKERFSLILESASTNQTSMYLCASIPAGGRVNEQFFGPGTRLTVL.

This clone has at least ten counts. This chain uses TRBV7-9 with TRBJ2-1, with TRBD2 matching over 7 bases. V lost 5 bases to trimming and J lost 4 bases; unmatched junction nucleotides: 8. This CDR3 contains 15 residues. CDR1 is SEHNR and CDR2 is FQNEAQ in the germline V gene (reference sequence). The CDR3 protein is CASSHLFGGYNEQFF. The CDR3 DNA is TGTGCCAGCAGCCATTTGTTCGGGGGGTACAATGAGCAGTTCTTC. The entire variable domain, with the rest obtained from reference TRBV7-9 and TRBJ2-1, is as follows: DTGVSQNPRHKITKRGQNVTFRCDPISEHNRLYWYRQTLGQGPEFLTYFQNEAQLEKSRLLSDRFSAERPKGSFSTLEIQRTEQGDSAMYLCASSHLFGGYNEQFFGPGTRLTVL.

This clone appeared many times. The J gene is TRBJ1-6, the V gene TRBV27; 8 bases are a match to TRBD1. CDR1 is MNHEY and CDR2 is SMNVEV in the germline V gene (reference sequence). The V and J ends lost 4 bases and 10 bases, in that order; junction bases with no gene match: 9. The CDR3 is 15 residues long. CDR3 protein: CASSSQGAGRSPLHF. As DNA, the CDR3 is TGTGCCAGCAGTTCCCAGGGGGCGGGACGGTCACCCCTCCACTTT.

In its sample, this clone was seen many times. The chain has TRBV7-3 and TRBJ2-2; 12 bases are a match to TRBD2. Germline values: CDR1 SGHTA, CDR2 FQGTGA. J lost 7 bases, V lost 5 bases, and 8 bases had no gene match. The CDR3 loop spans 16 amino acids. CDR3 in amino acids: CASSLTSGRMGGELFF. CDR3 in DNA: TGTGCCAGCAGCCTGACTAGCGGGAGAATGGGCGGGGAGCTGTTTTTT.

The chain carries TRBV7-9 and TRBJ1-6; TRBD1 aligns across 10 bases. This CDR3 spans 15 amino acids. Germline V gives CDR1 SEHNR, CDR2 FQNEAQ (reference sequence). The ends lost 5 bases at V and 9 bases at J; junction bases unmatched: 7. Here the CDR3 DNA reads TGTGCCAGCAGCGCCCAGGGACAGGGGTTTTCACCCCTCCACTTT. This sequence encodes CASSAQGQGFSPLHF.

This clone showed up many times. The chain employs TRBV11-3 and TRBJ2-1; 13 nucleotides align to TRBD2. Per the germline V gene, CDR1 is SGHNT and CDR2 is YENEEA. V shed 3 bases and J 1 base; nucleotides not matched to a gene: 6. This CDR3 spans 18 amino acids. The CDR3, as DNA: TGTGCCAGCAGCTTTATACTAGCGGGAGGGCGTTCCTACAATGAGCAGTTCTTC. Its protein is CASSFILAGGRSYNEQFF.

Ten or more counts support this clone. The rearrangement links TRBV4-3 to TRBJ2-3; D is perhaps TRBD2 (6 bases). Trimming cost V 1 base and J 8 bases, with 16 bases left between them. Germline-derived CDR1 and CDR2 are LGHNA and YSLEER. The length of the CDR3 is 15 residues. CDR3 DNA sequence: TGCGCCAGCAGCCAAGGGACTATCCCTATTGGTACGCAGTATTTT. Protein product: CASSQGTIPIGTQYF.

This clone was seen many times. V usage is TRBV14 and J usage is TRBJ1-1; possibly TRBD1 for D (6 bases). The CDR3 runs 13 residues. Germline V gene lookup returns CDR1 SGHDN and CDR2 FVKESK. V lost 1 base, J lost 9 bases, and 12 bases lay in between. CDR3 residues: CASSQVRGQKAFF. In DNA form, the CDR3 reads TGTGCCAGCAGCCAAGTTCGCGGACAGAAAGCTTTCTTT.

This clone was observed at least ten times. The chain links TRBV5-6 to TRBJ1-3, with TRBD1 identical over 8 bases. Germline V gene data show CDR1 as SGHDT and CDR2 as YYEEEE. The trim removed 3 bases at V and 7 bases at J, leaving 9 bases unmatched. The CDR3 consists of 15 residues. CDR3 loop: CASSSTGQGGNTIYF. The CDR3 nucleotides are TGTGCCAGCAGCTCCACCGGACAGGGAGGGAACACCATATATTTT.

This clone came up many times. This chain connects TRBV6-1 to TRBJ2-7, with D possibly being TRBD2 (6 bases). Trimming left V 2 bases short and J 7 bases short, with 12 bases between. CDR1 and CDR2 (germline): MNHNS, SASEGT. The length of the CDR3 is 13 residues. Here the CDR3 DNA reads TGTGCCAGCAGTGAATCTCGGGGGATGGAGCAGTACGTC. Translation gives CASSESRGMEQYV.

In its sample, this clone was seen a few times. V gene TRBV5-1 combines with J gene TRBJ2-3; the match to TRBD2 covers 9 bases. CDR1 and CDR2 (germline): SGHRS, YFSETQ. CDR3 length: 17 amino acids. Trimming cost V 4 bases and J 4 bases; bases outside gene matches: 13. CDR3 region: CASSPAPPSGDADTQYF. Written as DNA, the CDR3 is TGCGCCAGCAGCCCGGCCCCCCCTAGCGGGGACGCAGATACGCAGTATTTT.

This clone was detected only a few times. Mismatch with germline at one junction end may stem from a read error. The rearrangement links TRBV19 to TRBJ2-5, with a possible D match to TRBD1 (5 bases). Germline V gene sequence: CDR1 LNHDA, CDR2 SQIVND (reference sequence). This CDR3 comprises 13 residues. DNA of the CDR3: TGTGCCAGTAATACAGGAAGACAAGAGGCCCAGTACTTC. Translated: CASNTGRQEAQYF.

This clone was observed many times. The chain recombines TRBV20-1 with TRBJ2-1, with D possibly matching TRBD2 (5 bases). The CDR3 covers 11 residues. Trimming removed 3 bases at V and 6 bases at J, with 6 bases between. CDR1 is DFQATT, CDR2 SNEGSKA, per germline (reference sequence). The DNA for the CDR3 is TGCAGTGCTAGGAGCGGCAATGAGCAGTTCTTC. Its translation: CSARSGNEQFF.

This chain uses TRBV18 with TRBJ2-3; tentative D call: TRBD1 (6 bases). Germline assignment: CDR1 KGHSH and CDR2 LQKENI. Trimming removed 6 bases at V and 2 bases at J, with 18 bases between. CDR3 length: 16 residues. Written as DNA, the CDR3 is TGTGCCAGCTCTGCCCAGGGGACCCTCCTCACAGATACGCAGTATTTT. Translation gives CASSAQGTLLTDTQYF.

This clone was counted only a few times. The rearrangement links TRBV4-3 to TRBJ2-3, with D possibly being TRBD2 (6 bases). The CDR3 consists of 15 residues. V was shortened by 0 bases and J by 2 bases, with 9 bases between the two germline ends. Germline loops: CDR1 LGHNA, CDR2 YSLEER. The CDR3 bases are TGCGCCAGCAGCCAAGACGGGAGACCCACAGATACGCAGTATTTT. Protein sequence: CASSQDGRPTDTQYF.

This clone was counted ten times or more. V and J are TRBV4-1 and TRBJ1-2, with D possibly matching TRBD1 (6 bases). The CDR3 is 14 residues long. V gave up 2 bases and J gave up 4 bases, with 11 bases separating them. Germline CDR1 MGHRA, CDR2 YSYEKL. The chain's CDR3 is CASSQTAGAYGYTF. In nucleotides, the CDR3 is TGCGCCAGCAGCCAAACAGCAGGGGCCTATGGCTACACCTTC.